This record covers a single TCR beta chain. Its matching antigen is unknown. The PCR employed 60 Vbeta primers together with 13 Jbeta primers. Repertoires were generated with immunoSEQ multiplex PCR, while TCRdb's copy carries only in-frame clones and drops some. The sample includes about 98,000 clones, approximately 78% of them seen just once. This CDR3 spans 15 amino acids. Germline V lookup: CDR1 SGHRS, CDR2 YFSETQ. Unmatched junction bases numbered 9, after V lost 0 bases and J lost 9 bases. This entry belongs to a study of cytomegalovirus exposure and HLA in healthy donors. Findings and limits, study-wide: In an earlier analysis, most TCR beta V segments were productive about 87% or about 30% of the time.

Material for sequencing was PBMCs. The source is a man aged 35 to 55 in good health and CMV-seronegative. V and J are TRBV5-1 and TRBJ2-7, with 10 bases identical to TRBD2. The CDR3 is CASSLDGLSGGPQYF. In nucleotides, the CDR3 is TGCGCCAGCAGCTTGGACGGTCTTAGCGGGGGGCCGCAGTACTTC.